A selection of T cell receptor beta chains follows, all from one sample in a study of Ad26.COV2.S vaccination and SARS-CoV-2 variants. Produced via immunoSEQ multiplex PCR; TCRdb's table is partial and in-frame only. The sample carries 350,000 to 400,000 clones, roughly nine tenths recorded once. The specimen was peripheral blood, collected in a trial of Ad26.COV2.S vaccine versus placebo. These receptors were obtained from a person aged 18 to 65 who received the Ad26.COV2.S COVID-19 vaccine or a placebo. The CDR3 runs from the conserved cysteine through the conserved F or W. The D gene is left open where the match is weak. Expanded clones get a size class; other rows say once, few or many, or leave the size out.

j_call: TRBJ1-4
v_call: TRBV6-5
d_call: -
clone_size: -
cdr3_nt: TGTGCCAGCAGCTATGCTGGGGAAAAACTGTTTTTT
cdr3_aa: CASSYAGEKLFF

j_call: TRBJ1-1
v_call: TRBV11-2
d_call: TRBD1
clone_size: -
cdr3_nt: TGTGCCAGCAGCGCTTACAGGGGGCATAACACTGAAGCTTTCTTT
cdr3_aa: CASSAYRGHNTEAFF

j_call: TRBJ1-2
v_call: TRBV7-2
d_call: -
clone_size: -
cdr3_nt: TGTGCCAGCAGCTCGGGACGGTCCATAAATGGCTACACCTTC
cdr3_aa: CASSSGRSINGYTF

j_call: TRBJ1-2
v_call: TRBV20-1
d_call: -
clone_size: -
cdr3_nt: TGCAGTGCTAGTGGCTGGGGACCCTATGGCTACACCTTC
cdr3_aa: CSASGWGPYGYTF

j_call: TRBJ1-4
v_call: TRBV7-9
d_call: -
clone_size: -
cdr3_nt: TGTGCCAGCAGCCCGGTGGCCCAGGGAATCGAAAAACTGTTTTTT
cdr3_aa: CASSPVAQGIEKLFF

j_call: TRBJ1-1
v_call: TRBV6-5
d_call: TRBD1
clone_size: -
cdr3_nt: TGTGCCAGCAGTTACTATCTGGACAGGGGGCGAGTTTTCTTT
cdr3_aa: CASSYYLDRGRVFF

j_call: TRBJ1-4
v_call: TRBV7-2
d_call: -
clone_size: -
cdr3_nt: TGTGCCAGCAGCTTAAACCGGAGAGAAAAACTGTTTTTT
cdr3_aa: CASSLNRREKLFF

j_call: TRBJ2-6
v_call: TRBV9
d_call: -
clone_size: few
cdr3_nt: TGTGCCAGCAGCGTAGAAGTCCATCTCAGCTCTGGGGCCAACGTCCTGACTTTC
cdr3_aa: CASSVEVHLSSGANVLTF

j_call: TRBJ2-5
v_call: TRBV2
d_call: -
clone_size: -
cdr3_nt: TGTGCCAGCAGTGATCATCCCGGGGGGCGAGAGACCCAGTACTTC
cdr3_aa: CASSDHPGGRETQYF

j_call: TRBJ1-2
v_call: TRBV5-1
d_call: -
clone_size: -
cdr3_nt: TGCGCCAGCAGCGGGGAAGGCGGCTACACCTTC
cdr3_aa: CASSGEGGYTF

j_call: TRBJ1-1
v_call: TRBV6-6
d_call: -
clone_size: -
cdr3_nt: TGTGCCAGCAGTGTCCTTGGGAGGAGGAACACTGAAGCTTTCTTT
cdr3_aa: CASSVLGRRNTEAFF

j_call: TRBJ2-2
v_call: TRBV10-3
d_call: TRBD2
clone_size: -
cdr3_nt: TGTGCCACCGCCGGGACTACGAACACCGGGGAGCTGTTTTTT
cdr3_aa: CATAGTTNTGELFF

j_call: TRBJ2-3
v_call: TRBV24-1
d_call: -
clone_size: -
cdr3_nt: TGTGCCGCTGGGGACAGCACAGATACGCAGTATTTT
cdr3_aa: CAAGDSTDTQYF

j_call: TRBJ2-3
v_call: TRBV7-9
d_call: TRBD2
clone_size: -
cdr3_nt: TGTGCCAGCAGCTACCAGCACCGGCTAGCGGTCACAGATACGCAGTATTTT
cdr3_aa: CASSYQHRLAVTDTQYF

j_call: TRBJ2-7
v_call: TRBV6-1
d_call: -
clone_size: once
cdr3_nt: TGTGCCAGCAGTGAGACACAAGGGCGTTGGTACGAGCAGTACTTC
cdr3_aa: CASSETQGRWYEQYF

j_call: TRBJ2-3
v_call: TRBV4-3
d_call: TRBD2
clone_size: -
cdr3_nt: TGCGCCAGCAGCCAAGAGACTAGCGGGGCTAGCACAGATACGCAGTATTTT
cdr3_aa: CASSQETSGASTDTQYF

j_call: TRBJ2-3
v_call: TRBV11-2
d_call: -
clone_size: -
cdr3_nt: TGTGCCAGCAGCTTAGTGGTTCAGGCGGTCACAGATACGCAGTATTTT
cdr3_aa: CASSLVVQAVTDTQYF

j_call: TRBJ1-6
v_call: TRBV19
d_call: TRBD1
clone_size: -
cdr3_nt: TGTGCCAGTAGTAGGACAGGGGGCGAAACTTCACCCCTCCACTTT
cdr3_aa: CASSRTGGETSPLHF

j_call: TRBJ1-5
v_call: TRBV6-2/TRBV6-3
d_call: -
clone_size: -
cdr3_nt: TGTGCCAGCAGCCACGATCTGCCCCAGCATTTT
cdr3_aa: CASSHDLPQHF

j_call: TRBJ1-2
v_call: TRBV10-3
d_call: TRBD1
clone_size: -
cdr3_nt: TGTGCCACCGGATACGGACAGGGGGCCTATGGCTACACCTTC
cdr3_aa: CATGYGQGAYGYTF

j_call: TRBJ2-1
v_call: TRBV19
d_call: TRBD2
clone_size: -
cdr3_nt: TGTGCCAGTAGCTGGAGCGGGGGGGCCGGGAATGAGCAGTTCTTC
cdr3_aa: CASSWSGGAGNEQFF

j_call: TRBJ1-1
v_call: TRBV29-1
d_call: -
clone_size: -
cdr3_nt: TGCAGCGTTGTAATAGGGGGTCTCCAGATGAACACTGAAGCTTTCTTT
cdr3_aa: CSVVIGGLQMNTEAFF

j_call: TRBJ1-6
v_call: TRBV27
d_call: TRBD1
clone_size: -
cdr3_nt: TGTGCCAGCAGTTTATCGGCAGGGGGCAACTCACCCCTCCACTTT
cdr3_aa: CASSLSAGGNSPLHF

j_call: TRBJ2-5
v_call: TRBV4-1
d_call: -
clone_size: -
cdr3_nt: TGCGCCAGCAGCCAAGATCGGGGATTAGGCCAAGAGACCCAGTACTTC
cdr3_aa: CASSQDRGLGQETQYF

j_call: TRBJ1-1
v_call: TRBV6-2/TRBV6-3
d_call: -
clone_size: -
cdr3_nt: TGTGCCAGCAGTTACTCGAGGAGGGAGCTTTTCTTT
cdr3_aa: CASSYSRRELFF

j_call: TRBJ2-3
v_call: TRBV4-1
d_call: -
clone_size: -
cdr3_nt: TGCGCCAGCAGCCCAAACTCGGGGGGCCCAGATACGCAGTATTTT
cdr3_aa: CASSPNSGGPDTQYF

j_call: TRBJ1-1
v_call: TRBV7-9
d_call: -
clone_size: once
cdr3_nt: TGTGCCAGCAGCTTATATAAGGGGCCGAACACTGAAGCTTTCTTT
cdr3_aa: CASSLYKGPNTEAFF

j_call: TRBJ1-2
v_call: TRBV4-2
d_call: TRBD1
clone_size: -
cdr3_nt: TGTGCCAGCAGCCAACTGACAGGGGGCTATGGCTACACCTTC
cdr3_aa: CASSQLTGGYGYTF

j_call: TRBJ1-6
v_call: TRBV9
d_call: -
clone_size: few
cdr3_nt: TGTGCCAGCATCGGGTGTAATTCACCCCTCCACTTT
cdr3_aa: CASIGCNSPLHF

j_call: TRBJ2-7
v_call: TRBV7-2
d_call: -
clone_size: few
cdr3_nt: TGTGCCAGCAGCTTTAACAGGGCCCACGAGCAGTACTTC
cdr3_aa: CASSFNRAHEQYF

j_call: TRBJ1-1
v_call: TRBV19
d_call: -
clone_size: -
cdr3_nt: TGTGCCAGTAGGTACGGGGACACTGAAGCTTTCTTT
cdr3_aa: CASRYGDTEAFF

j_call: TRBJ1-4
v_call: TRBV3-1/TRBV3-2
d_call: -
clone_size: -
cdr3_nt: TGTGCCAGCAGCCAACCGGACACGGGTAATGAAAAACTGTTTTTT
cdr3_aa: CASSQPDTGNEKLFF

j_call: TRBJ2-2
v_call: TRBV18
d_call: TRBD1
clone_size: few
cdr3_nt: TGTGCCAGCTCAGGACAGGTTTCGAACACCGGGGAGCTGTTTTTT
cdr3_aa: CASSGQVSNTGELFF

j_call: TRBJ1-5
v_call: TRBV7-9
d_call: -
clone_size: -
cdr3_nt: TGTGCCAGCAGCTTAGGGTATCAGCCCCAGCATTTT
cdr3_aa: CASSLGYQPQHF

j_call: TRBJ2-1
v_call: TRBV15
d_call: -
clone_size: -
cdr3_nt: TGTGCCACCAACCTGTTCCCCAGCGGCGCCGGATACAATGAGCAGTTCTTC
cdr3_aa: CATNLFPSGAGYNEQFF

j_call: TRBJ2-2
v_call: TRBV7-2
d_call: TRBD2
clone_size: -
cdr3_nt: TGTGCCAGCAGCTTTAGCGGGGGGGCGTTTACCGGGGAGCTGTTTTTT
cdr3_aa: CASSFSGGAFTGELFF

j_call: TRBJ2-2
v_call: TRBV5-1
d_call: -
clone_size: -
cdr3_nt: TGCGCCAGCAGCCCAGACATTGGGGAGGTGAACACCGGGGAGCTGTTTTTT
cdr3_aa: CASSPDIGEVNTGELFF

j_call: TRBJ1-2
v_call: TRBV7-9
d_call: -
clone_size: once
cdr3_nt: TGTGCCAGCAGCACCGCGGTTAGGGGGGGAATTGACTATGGCTACACCTTC
cdr3_aa: CASSTAVRGGIDYGYTF

j_call: TRBJ1-5
v_call: TRBV2
d_call: -
clone_size: -
cdr3_nt: TGTGCCAGCAGCCTTCAGGGACCCTTTTATCCCCAGCATTTT
cdr3_aa: CASSLQGPFYPQHF

j_call: TRBJ1-1
v_call: TRBV19
d_call: -
clone_size: -
cdr3_nt: TGTGCCAGTAGTGGGCTAGGCAAAAACACTGAAGCTTTCTTT
cdr3_aa: CASSGLGKNTEAFF

j_call: TRBJ2-5
v_call: TRBV7-2
d_call: -
clone_size: -
cdr3_nt: TGTGCCAGCAGCCCTGGTGTGGCAGACCAAGAGACCCAGTACTTC
cdr3_aa: CASSPGVADQETQYF

j_call: TRBJ2-1
v_call: TRBV2
d_call: -
clone_size: -
cdr3_nt: TGTGCCAGCAGTATAGACTACCACAATGAGCAGTTCTTC
cdr3_aa: CASSIDYHNEQFF

j_call: TRBJ2-1
v_call: TRBV3-1/TRBV3-2
d_call: TRBD2
clone_size: many
cdr3_nt: TGTGCCAGCAGCCAAACTAGCGGGGGGGAGCAGTTCTTC
cdr3_aa: CASSQTSGGEQFF

j_call: TRBJ1-2
v_call: TRBV4-1
d_call: -
clone_size: -
cdr3_nt: TGCGCCAGCAGCTTCGTAACAGGGACCAACTATGGCTACACCTTC
cdr3_aa: CASSFVTGTNYGYTF

j_call: TRBJ2-7
v_call: TRBV18
d_call: TRBD1
clone_size: -
cdr3_nt: TGTGCCAGCTCACCGGGACAGGGGGACTCCTACGAGCAGTACTTC
cdr3_aa: CASSPGQGDSYEQYF

j_call: TRBJ2-7
v_call: TRBV18
d_call: -
clone_size: -
cdr3_nt: TGTGCCAGCTCACCACCGGGCAGGGGAAACTACGAGCAGTACTTC
cdr3_aa: CASSPPGRGNYEQYF

j_call: TRBJ2-1
v_call: TRBV28
d_call: TRBD2
clone_size: -
cdr3_nt: TGTGCCAGCAGTTCATCTAGCGGGGGGCGGGGCAATGAGCAGTTCTTC
cdr3_aa: CASSSSSGGRGNEQFF

j_call: TRBJ2-5
v_call: TRBV15
d_call: TRBD2
clone_size: -
cdr3_nt: TGTGCCACCAGAGTAGCGGGGGGGCAAGAGACCCAGTACTTC
cdr3_aa: CATRVAGGQETQYF

j_call: TRBJ2-5
v_call: TRBV16
d_call: TRBD1
clone_size: -
cdr3_nt: TGTGCCAGCAGCACAGGAACAGGGGCGGAGACCCAGTACTTC
cdr3_aa: CASSTGTGAETQYF